This TCR beta chain emerged from a study of vaccination and CD4 T cells after COVID-19. Sample treatment: approximately nine-day PBMC culture with coronavirus spike peptide pools or control peptides (ViraFEST assay). Negative selection was the method that isolated CD4+ T cells after 10 days of culture. The Oncomine TCR Beta short-read assay was applied to DNA of cultured CD4+ T cells. In TCRdb, the PCR reads were re-called with MiXCR into one record per CDR3 protein. Of 10,000 to 15,000 distinct CDR3 sequences listed, 55% to 65% are singletons. This clonotype appeared a few times. Antigen specificity is unknown. Study-level findings and limits: Convalescent patients displayed a median about 86% of reactive clones emerging only post-vaccination.

This CDR3 is 14 amino acids long. Looked up from germline, CDR1 is LNHDA and CDR2 is SQIVND (reference sequence). V was cut by 4 bases and J by 3 bases, with 11 bases left in between. The chain carries TRBV19 and TRBJ2-3; perhaps TRBD1 as D (5 bases). Sequencing used CD4+ T cells from blood, cultured in vitro. The receptor comes from a human donor who had recovered from COVID-19. CDR3 bases: TGTGCCAGTAGTAAAGGGGTCGGAACAGATACGCAGTATTTT. Protein sequence: CASSKGVGTDTQYF.